The present entry profiles one T cell receptor (beta chain) with its context. The antigen is undetermined. V dropped 5 bases and J dropped 0 bases, with 16 bases sitting between them. The germline gives CDR1 SGHVS, CDR2 FQNEAQ. The CDR3 is made up of 16 amino acids. The sample belongs to a study of shared clonotypes between healthy human individuals. Study results and limitations: A small donor pool kept down the genetic and exposure-history diversity that was represented.

TCRdb's copy holds only in-frame clones and misses some; the assay was immunoSEQ multiplex PCR. Of roughly 2.2 million clones listed, approximately 90% are singletons. The chain joins TRBV7-8 to TRBJ1-2, with D uncertain. Sequenced input: naive CD4+ T cells from PBMCs. The subset was: CD45RA+ positively selected. This receptor was obtained from a man younger than 35 in good health. Some clones in this sample may be carry-over from other donors' samples. The CDR3 DNA is TGTGCCAGCAGCCCCCACCGGACGGAGACTAACTATGGCTACACCTTC. It specifies CASSPHRTETNYGYTF.